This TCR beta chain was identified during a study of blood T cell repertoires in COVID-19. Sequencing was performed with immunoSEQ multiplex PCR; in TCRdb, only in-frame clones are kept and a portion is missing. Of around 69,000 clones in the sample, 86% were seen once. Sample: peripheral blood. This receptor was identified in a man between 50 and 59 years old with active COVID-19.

This CDR3 reads CASSLLSGDPRGNQPQHF. CDR3 DNA sequence: TGTGCCAGCAGCTTACTGTCAGGGGATCCGAGGGGTAATCAGCCCCAGCATTTT. The chain combines TRBV7-8 with TRBJ1-5; D may be TRBD1 (6 bases). Per germline, CDR1 SGHVS and CDR2 FQNEAQ. The ends were cut back, 2 bases at V and 4 bases at J, with 21 bases in the middle. The CDR3 contains 18 residues. The variable domain in full, with the rest retrieved from reference TRBV7-8 and TRBJ1-5, is GAGVSQSPRYKVAKRGQDVALRCDPISGHVSLFWYQQALGQGPEFLTYFQNEAQLDKSGLPSDRFFAERPEGSVSTLKIQRTQQEDSAVYLCASSLLSGDPRGNQPQHFGDGTRLSIL.